These 17 T cell receptor beta chains were all obtained from the same sample, sequenced in a study of graft-versus-host responses after intestinal transplantation. Their antigens are not known. TCRdb's table, derived via immunoSEQ multiplex PCR, lists solely in-frame clones and lacks some. The sample holds around 110,000 clones, approximately 90% seen once. The sequencing used unstimulated CD4+ T cells sorted from spleen or lymph node cells, collected before intestinal transplant. The receptors were gathered from a human donor who received an intestinal transplant.

For the CDR3, the DNA is TGCGCCAGCAGTCCCCTAGCGGGATACGCGTACGAGCAGTACTTC. Translating it yields CASSPLAGYAYEQYF. The chain joins TRBV5-1 to TRBJ2-7, with TRBD2 matching over 9 bases. The germline CDR1 and CDR2 sequences are SGHRS and YFSETQ. After removal of 5 bases from V and 4 bases from J, the junction contained 10 bases not matched to a gene. There are 15 residues in the CDR3.

The chain combines TRBV28 with TRBJ2-5, with D unresolved. The germline CDR1 and CDR2 sequences are MDHEN and SYDVKM. The CDR3 has 13 amino acids. V lost 2 bases and J lost 2, with 6 bases in between. CDR3 DNA sequence: TGTGCCAGCAGTTTACACAAACAAGAGACCCAGTACTTC. Its protein is CASSLHKQETQYF.

The V call is TRBV15, the J call TRBJ1-5; D is unresolved. This CDR3 comprises 16 residues. With 1 base removed from V and 0 bases from J, the gap between germline ends came to 10 bases. CDR1 LNHNV and CDR2 YYDKDF come from the germline V gene (reference sequence). The CDR3 nucleotides read TGTGCCACCAGCAGAGGGAGGACGGATAGCAATCAGCCCCAGCATTTT. This encodes CATSRGRTDSNQPQHF.

The chain recombines TRBV5-4 with TRBJ2-7; D remains unclear. Trimming shortened V by 6 bases and J by 2 bases, and 24 bases separated the two germline ends. The CDR3 covers 17 residues. Germline V lookup: CDR1 SGHNT, CDR2 YYREEE (reference sequence). CDR3 amino acids: CASTTNPSSFRPYEQYF. DNA of the CDR3: TGTGCCAGCACCACTAACCCTTCCTCATTTCGCCCCTACGAGCAGTACTTC. Full variable domain (remainder filled in from reference TRBV5-4 and TRBJ2-7): ETGVTQSPTHLIKTRGQQVTLRCSSQSGHNTVSWYQQALGQGPQFIFQYYREEENGRGNFPPRFSGLQFPNYSSELNVNALELDDSALYLCASTTNPSSFRPYEQYFGPGTRLTVT.

The V call is TRBV11-2, the J call TRBJ2-7; 7 positions match TRBD1. CDR3 size: 15 residues. Losses at the gene ends were 4 bases for V and 2 bases for J; bases not matched to a gene: 8. The V gene's germline CDR1 is SGHAT and CDR2 FQNNGV. This CDR3 reads CASSSDRTSTYEQYF. DNA of the CDR3: TGTGCCAGCAGCTCGGACAGGACGAGTACCTACGAGCAGTACTTC.

As regards this clone: Other DNA sequences in this specimen translate into the identical CDR3. This chain links TRBV28 with TRBJ2-7, with D possibly TRBD1 on 6 matching bases. V lost 2 bases, J lost 6 bases, and 8 bases lay in between. CDR3 length: 12 residues. Germline V gene data show CDR1 as MDHEN and CDR2 as SYDVKM. The CDR3 sequence is CASSLLGGEQYF. In DNA, the CDR3 is TGTGCCAGCAGTTTACTAGGGGGCGAGCAGTACTTC.

The chain combines TRBV30 with TRBJ2-3; 10 bases align to TRBD2. Per germline, CDR1 GTSNPN and CDR2 SVGIG (reference sequence). The CDR3 sequence is 16 residues long. Trimming removed 0 bases from V and 9 bases from J; junction bases left unmatched: 12. This CDR3 reads CAWSVGSGGRMGTQYF. The CDR3 DNA is TGTGCCTGGAGTGTCGGTAGCGGGGGGAGAATGGGCACGCAGTATTTT.

The chain is built from TRBV6-1 and TRBJ2-1; weak D call: TRBD2 (7 bases). Trimming removed 6 bases from V and 2 bases from J, with 14 bases in between. This CDR3 comprises 15 residues. Germline V lookup: CDR1 MNHNS, CDR2 SASEGT. The CDR3 DNA is TGTGCCAGCAGGAGGGGGGAGGGACCCTACAATGAGCAGTTCTTC. Translating it yields CASRRGEGPYNEQFF.

The chain combines TRBV7-6 with TRBJ1-5; TRBD1 matches 7 bases. From germline, CDR1 is SGHVS and CDR2 FNYEAQ. The CDR3 has 14 residues. J lost 5 bases, V lost 5 bases, and 6 bases had no gene match. This CDR3 is CASSPGTAHQPQHF. For the CDR3, the DNA is TGTGCCAGCAGCCCGGGGACAGCCCATCAGCCCCAGCATTTT.

The chain recombines TRBV6-6 with TRBJ1-2, with D possibly matching TRBD1 (6 bases). The CDR3 runs to 14 residues. Germline loops: CDR1 MNHNY, CDR2 SVGAGI (reference sequence). V dropped 5 bases and J dropped 6 bases, with 16 bases sitting between them. This chain's CDR3 is CASSQDSFFDGYTF. The CDR3 nucleotides read TGTGCCAGCAGTCAGGACAGTTTCTTCGATGGCTACACCTTC.

The chain has TRBV9 and TRBJ2-2; a weak D match, TRBD2 (6 bases). The length of the CDR3 is 16 residues. V lost 4 bases, J lost 0 bases, and 13 bases lay in between. Germline V gene lookup returns CDR1 SGDLS and CDR2 YYNGEE. Here the CDR3 DNA reads TGTGCCAGCAGCCCGTCTTGGACTACGAACACCGGGGAGCTGTTTTTT. This sequence encodes CASSPSWTTNTGELFF.

This clone was counted between two and nine times. This CDR3 is CASSDPRVANEKLFF. The DNA of the CDR3 is TGTGCCAGCAGTGACCCCAGGGTTGCTAATGAAAAACTGTTTTTT. The rearrangement uses TRBV25-1 and TRBJ1-4; D is perhaps TRBD1 (5 bases). Germline lookup yields CDR1 MGHDK and CDR2 SYGVNS. Trimming left V 3 bases short and J 3 bases short, with 11 bases between. CDR3 size: 15 residues.

The gene calls are TRBV27 and TRBJ2-3; D uncertain. Trimming removed 0 bases at V and 5 bases at J, with 12 bases between. CDR3 size: 15 residues. Looked up from germline, CDR1 is MNHEY and CDR2 is SMNVEV (reference sequence). CDR3 nucleotides: TGTGCCAGCAGTTTATCTCCTTCTACCCGAGATACGCAGTATTTT. This sequence encodes CASSLSPSTRDTQYF.

The gene calls are TRBV9 and TRBJ1-5; tentative D call: TRBD1 (6 bases). The V end lost 0 bases, the J end lost 3 bases, and 10 bases lay between the germline ends. Germline CDR1 is SGDLS and CDR2 is YYNGEE. This CDR3 is 15 amino acids long. CDR3 sequence (DNA): TGTGCCAGCAGCGTAGGTGACAGGCTCAATCAGCCCCAGCATTTT. Translation gives CASSVGDRLNQPQHF.

V gene TRBV2 combines with J gene TRBJ1-2; 8 bases are a match to TRBD1. Trimming cost V 6 bases and J 3 bases; bases outside gene matches: 6. Germline V gene lookup returns CDR1 SNHLY and CDR2 FYNNEI. CDR3 length: 14 residues. The CDR3 DNA reads as TGTGCCAGCAGAAACACGGACAGGGACTATGGCTACACCTTC. It encodes CASRNTDRDYGYTF.

The chain has TRBV15 and TRBJ1-2, with D unclear. Trimming pared 0 bases from V and 3 bases from J, leaving 5 bases between. The CDR3 runs 13 residues. Per germline, CDR1 LNHNV and CDR2 YYDKDF (reference sequence). The CDR3 coding sequence is TGTGCCACCAGCAGAGATCGGTACTATGGCTACACCTTC. Translation: CATSRDRYYGYTF.

The chain combines TRBV11-2 with TRBJ2-5, with D tentatively TRBD2 (5 bases). Germline CDR1 is SGHAT and CDR2 is FQNNGV. V was pared by 5 bases and J by 5 bases, with 9 bases between. There are 12 residues in the CDR3. The CDR3 region is CASSASIETQYF. The DNA of the CDR3 is TGTGCCAGCAGCGCTAGCATTGAGACCCAGTACTTC.